The sequence of this T cell receptor beta chain was determined in a study of OX40 agonist ivuxolimab in advanced cancers. Measured with immunoSEQ multiplex PCR; TCRdb has only the in-frame clones, and not every one. The table includes about 30,000 clones, 84% detected once. As regards this clone: Its antigen remains unidentified.

CDR3 size: 13 residues. In germline, CDR1 is SEHNR, CDR2 FQNEAQ (reference sequence). Trimming shortened V by 1 base and J by 4 bases, and 7 bases separated the two germline ends. Findings and limits, study-wide: Partial responders receiving 0.1-3.0 mg/kg showed among the lowest clonal expansion.

The chain links TRBV7-9 to TRBJ2-5, with D unresolved. The sequences come from CD4+ or CD8+ T cells sorted from blood, collected in a trial of the OX40 agonist ivuxolimab. This receptor was taken from an adult with an advanced solid tumor such as melanoma, head and neck, liver or kidney cancer. The DNA for the CDR3 is TGTGCCAGCAGCTTAGGCGTGCGAGAGACCCAGTACTTC. Its translation: CASSLGVRETQYF.